A selection of T cell receptor beta chains follows, all from one sample in a study of Ad26.COV2.S vaccination and SARS-CoV-2 variants. Here immunoSEQ multiplex PCR was the method, and the copy in TCRdb shows in-frame clones only, minus some. The sample yields about 480,000 clones, 70% to 90% seen once. The specimen comprised peripheral blood, sampled in a trial of Ad26.COV2.S vaccine versus placebo. The receptor set was obtained from a person between 18 and 65 years old who received the Ad26.COV2.S COVID-19 vaccine or a placebo. The CDR3 runs from the conserved cysteine through the conserved F or W. D genes are given only for firm matches. Size is stated for part of the rows, as once, few or many counts, or as a class when the clone is expanded.

V gene	J gene	clone size	CDR3 length	D gene	CDR3 DNA	CDR3 protein
TRBV6-1	TRBJ1-3	NA	15	NA	TGTGCCAGCAGTGAAGGAAGATCCTCTGGAAACACCATATATTTT	CASSEGRSSGNTIYF
TRBV27	TRBJ2-1	NA	14	TRBD2	TGTGCCAGCAAGAAACTAGCGGGAGCTGGTGAGCAGTTCTTC	CASKKLAGAGEQFF
TRBV18	TRBJ1-1	NA	12	NA	TGTGCCAGCTCACCAAGGACACCGGAAGCTTTCTTT	CASSPRTPEAFF
TRBV5-4	TRBJ2-1	NA	15	TRBD2	TGTGCCAGCAGCCTTAGCGGGGCTACAGTTTTGGAGCAGTTCTTC	CASSLSGATVLEQFF
TRBV9	TRBJ1-1	NA	14	NA	TGTGCCAGCAGCGTATCCCAGGGTGAACAAGAAGCTTTCTTT	CASSVSQGEQEAFF
TRBV5-6	TRBJ2-7	NA	14	NA	TGTGCCAGCAGCTTGGTGGGACAAGCCTACGAGCAGTACTTC	CASSLVGQAYEQYF
TRBV7-9	TRBJ2-2	NA	17	TRBD2	TGTGCCAGCAGCACACCTGGACTAGCGGGAGTGACCGGGGAGCTGTTTTTT	CASSTPGLAGVTGELFF
TRBV9	TRBJ1-6	once	13	NA	TGTGCCAGCAGCGTAGGTTCAGACTCACCCCTCCACTTT	CASSVGSDSPLHF
TRBV19	TRBJ1-2	NA	14	NA	TGTGCCAGTAGTAGTTCGGCAAGCCCGGGTAGCTACACCTTC	CASSSSASPGSYTF
TRBV6-5	TRBJ2-7	NA	15	NA	TGTGCCAGCAGTTACGGCAGGGGCTTTTCCTACGAGCAGTACTTC	CASSYGRGFSYEQYF
TRBV7-3	TRBJ2-1	NA	13	TRBD1	TGTGCCAGCAGCTTAAGGGACAGCAATGAGCAGTTCTTC	CASSLRDSNEQFF
TRBV4-3	TRBJ1-1	NA	15	NA	TGCGCCAGCAGCCAAGGAACCGGGACGGCCGAGGAAGCTTTCTTT	CASSQGTGTAEEAFF
TRBV5-1	TRBJ2-7	NA	15	TRBD1	TGCGCCAGCAGCCCCGGACAGGGGGGCTCCTACGAGCAGTACTTC	CASSPGQGGSYEQYF
TRBV7-6	TRBJ2-1	NA	15	NA	TGTGCCAGCAGCCCTAGGAGGGGGGGTTACGATGAGCAGTTCTTC	CASSPRRGGYDEQFF
TRBV27	TRBJ1-2	NA	13	NA	TGTGCCAGCAGTTTAGGGGGACACTATGGCTACACCTTC	CASSLGGHYGYTF
TRBV3-1/TRBV3-2	TRBJ2-3	NA	13	TRBD2	TGTGCCAGTGCTAGCGGGGTCGCAGATACGCAGTATTTT	CASASGVADTQYF
TRBV6-2/TRBV6-3	TRBJ2-7	few	14	NA	TGTGCCAGCAGTTACGGAGATCGAGTCCACGAGCAGTACTTC	CASSYGDRVHEQYF
TRBV6-5	TRBJ2-2	NA	15	NA	TGTGCCAGCAGCACCTCGGCAGGGATAACCGGGGAGCTGTTTTTT	CASSTSAGITGELFF
TRBV7-9	TRBJ2-5	medium-sized	15	TRBD2	TGTGCCAGCAGCCCACCGGGACTAGAGAGGGAGACCCAGTACTTC	CASSPPGLERETQYF
TRBV28	TRBJ2-1	NA	12	NA	TGTGCCAGCAGTTCGCTAGGGGATGAGCAGTTCTTC	CASSSLGDEQFF
TRBV5-4	TRBJ2-1	once	14	TRBD1	TGTGCCAGCAGCCCCGGACAGGGATTGGGTGAGCAGTTCTTC	CASSPGQGLGEQFF
TRBV9	TRBJ1-5	NA	14	NA	TGTGCCAGCAGCACGGGAGGGGGCAATCAGCCCCAGCATTTT	CASSTGGGNQPQHF
TRBV29-1	TRBJ2-7	NA	12	NA	TGCAGCGTTGAAGATCTGAGCCGAGAGCAGTACTTC	CSVEDLSREQYF
TRBV7-8	TRBJ2-6	NA	15	TRBD2	TGTGCCAGCAGCCGAGCGGGGACTGGGGCCAACGTCCTGACTTTC	CASSRAGTGANVLTF
TRBV5-1	TRBJ2-1	NA	15	TRBD2	TGCGCCAGCAGCTTGGTTACTAGCGGTAACAATGAGCAGTTCTTC	CASSLVTSGNNEQFF
TRBV9	TRBJ2-1	NA	14	TRBD1	TGTGCCAGCAGCGTTCGACAGGGCCGTAATGAGCAGTTCTTC	CASSVRQGRNEQFF
TRBV5-4	TRBJ1-2	NA	13	NA	TGTGCCAGCAGCTTGGGCCCTGAGAGGGGCTACACCTTC	CASSLGPERGYTF
TRBV4-2	TRBJ1-5	NA	16	NA	TGTGCCAGCAGCCTGACGAATCTCAATAGCAATCAGCCCCAGCATTTT	CASSLTNLNSNQPQHF
TRBV4-3	TRBJ1-1	NA	15	NA	TGCGCCAGCAGCCAAGATCGAGACATTAGCTCTGAAGCTTTCTTT	CASSQDRDISSEAFF
TRBV18	TRBJ1-2	NA	15	TRBD1	TGTGCCAGCTCGCCTATCATGGACAGGCCGTCTGGCTACACCTTC	CASSPIMDRPSGYTF
TRBV9	TRBJ2-3	NA	14	NA	TGTGCCAGCAGCGTAACACCGGTGGGAGATACGCAGTATTTT	CASSVTPVGDTQYF
TRBV28	TRBJ1-1	NA	13	NA	TGTGCCAGCAGTGCTGGGGGAGAGGTGGAAGCTTTCTTT	CASSAGGEVEAFF
TRBV7-9	TRBJ2-5	NA	16	TRBD2	TGTGCCAGCAGCCCGACGACTAGCGGGAGAGGGGAGACCCAGTACTTC	CASSPTTSGRGETQYF
TRBV11-2	TRBJ2-5	NA	13	NA	TGTGCCAGCAGCTTCTCCGGGGGAGAGACCCAGTACTTC	CASSFSGGETQYF
TRBV5-3	TRBJ1-1	NA	18	TRBD1	TGTGCCAGAAGCTTGGACAACAGGGGGCGGTTGGGGAACACTGAAGCTTTCTTT	CARSLDNRGRLGNTEAFF
TRBV6-2/TRBV6-3	TRBJ1-5	NA	14	NA	TGTGCCAGCAGCAGACAGAATAGCAATCAGCCCCAGCATTTT	CASSRQNSNQPQHF
TRBV2	TRBJ1-2	once	12	NA	TGTGCCAGCAGTGAAAGTCGGGGTGGCTACACCTTC	CASSESRGGYTF
TRBV9	TRBJ2-7	NA	16	TRBD2	TGTGCCAGCAGCGTAGCTCCAACGGGAGGTGTTTACGAGCAGTACTTC	CASSVAPTGGVYEQYF
TRBV2	TRBJ2-2	NA	13	TRBD2	TGTGCCAGCACCGTGACTAGCGCCGGGGAGCTGTTTTTT	CASTVTSAGELFF
TRBV7-2	TRBJ1-1	NA	15	NA	TGTGCCAGCAGCTTATACCTGGGGCCTTCCACTGAAGCTTTCTTT	CASSLYLGPSTEAFF
TRBV7-9	TRBJ1-2	NA	16	TRBD1	TGTGCCAGCAGCAAACCGGGACAGGGTGGTGCTCTTGGCTACACCTTC	CASSKPGQGGALGYTF
TRBV9	TRBJ2-1	NA	14	TRBD2	TGTGCCAGCAGCGTGGGGGGGACCTACAATGAGCAGTTCTTC	CASSVGGTYNEQFF
TRBV7-8	TRBJ1-5	NA	15	NA	TGTGCCAGCAGCCGAGAGAATACCGCCTGGCAGCCCCAGCATTTT	CASSRENTAWQPQHF
TRBV29-1	TRBJ1-3	few	13	NA	TGCAGCGTAGGTGGGCCCTCTGGAAACACCATATATTTT	CSVGGPSGNTIYF
TRBV6-5	TRBJ1-4	NA	12	TRBD1	TGTGCCAGCAGGGAGGGGACAGCAAAACTGTTTTTT	CASREGTAKLFF
TRBV9	TRBJ2-2	NA	13	NA	TGTGCCAGCAGCGAGGGGGGAACCGGGGAGCTGTTTTTT	CASSEGGTGELFF
TRBV7-2	TRBJ1-6	few	16	NA	TGTGCCAGCAGCCCCCAGGCCGGGACTGTCAATTCACCCCTCCACTTT	CASSPQAGTVNSPLHF
TRBV28	TRBJ2-1	NA	14	TRBD2	TGTGCCAGCAGTTGGAATAGCGGGCTCTATGAGCAGTTCTTC	CASSWNSGLYEQFF
TRBV7-2	TRBJ1-1	NA	17	NA	TGTGCCAGCAGCTTGAGGTTGGGGAGTTGGATGAACACTGAAGCTTTCTTT	CASSLRLGSWMNTEAFF
TRBV5-1	TRBJ2-3	NA	16	TRBD2	TGCGCCAGCAGCTTGGAGGGGACTAGGGGGACAGATACGCAGTATTTT	CASSLEGTRGTDTQYF
TRBV5-1	TRBJ1-2	NA	14	NA	TGCGCCAGCAGCTTGGAAAGGGGCATCTATGGCTACACCTTC	CASSLERGIYGYTF
TRBV5-4	TRBJ1-6	NA	15	NA	TGTGCCAGCAGCTCGATAGACGGATACAATTCACCCCTCCACTTT	CASSSIDGYNSPLHF